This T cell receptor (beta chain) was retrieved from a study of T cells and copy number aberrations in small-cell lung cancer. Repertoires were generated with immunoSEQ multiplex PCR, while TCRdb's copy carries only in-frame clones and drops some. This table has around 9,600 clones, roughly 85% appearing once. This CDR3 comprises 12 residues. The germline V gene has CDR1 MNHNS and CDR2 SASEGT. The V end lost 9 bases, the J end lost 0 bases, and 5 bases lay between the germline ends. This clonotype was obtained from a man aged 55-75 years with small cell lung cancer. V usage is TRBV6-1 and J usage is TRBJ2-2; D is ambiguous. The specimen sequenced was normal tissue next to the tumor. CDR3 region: CASDSNTGELFF. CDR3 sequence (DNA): TGTGCCAGTGACTCGAACACCGGGGAGCTGTTTTTT.